This T cell receptor beta chain was found in a study of T cells in tuberculosis. Time point noted: new active TB diagnosis, blood taken before or within 7 days of starting treatment. Positive smear microscopy and/or M. tuberculosis culture confirmed active disease. Germline trimming cut 5 bases from V and 2 bases from J; bases unmatched to any gene: 6. Germline V gene lookup returns CDR1 LNHNV and CDR2 YYDKDF (reference sequence). The CDR3 sequence is 14 residues long. This clone was found once. Method: immunoSEQ multiplex PCR; TCRdb's copy keeps in-frame clones and lacks some. The sample has about 33,000 clones; 70% to 90% are singletons.

V and J are TRBV15 and TRBJ2-7; 7 bases align to TRBD1. Sample: PBMCs, taken at tuberculosis diagnosis. The TCR was taken from an adult with tuberculosis. Written as DNA, the CDR3 is TGTGCCACCAGCGCCCGGGACAGCCCCTACGAGCAGTACTTC. The encoded protein is CATSARDSPYEQYF.